These T cell receptor beta chains were read from a single sample in a study of blood T cell repertoires in COVID-19. Sequencing was performed with immunoSEQ multiplex PCR; in TCRdb, only in-frame clones are kept and a portion is missing. The sample includes tens of thousands of clones, 65% to 90% of them seen just once. Sample: peripheral blood. Every receptor here comes from a human donor in a cohort sampled during active COVID-19. The CDR3 runs from the conserved cysteine through the conserved F or W.

CDR3aa | j_gene | v_gene
CASSLLARETQYF | TRBJ2-5 | TRBV28
CASSQPQSTDTQYF | TRBJ2-3 | TRBV3-1/TRBV3-2
CASSPGVAGDPGELFF | TRBJ2-2 | TRBV27
CASSLQGEYTEAFF | TRBJ1-1 | TRBV7-9
CASSVEQGGAETQYF | TRBJ2-5 | TRBV9
CASSLSGSANYGYTF | TRBJ1-2 | TRBV11-2
CASSLAGEAGAYTGELFF | TRBJ2-2 | TRBV5-6
CASSGGTAGIGGELFF | TRBJ2-2 | TRBV5-1
CASSETGKLEHF | TRBJ1-5 | TRBV5-6
CASSLAVRGFRNQPQHF | TRBJ1-5 | TRBV13
CASSEIGVIYNEQFF | TRBJ2-1 | TRBV6-1
CASSLVVQRERNEQFF | TRBJ2-1 | TRBV7-2
CASSYAGTVQETQYF | TRBJ2-5 | TRBV6-5
CASREAGGYNEQFF | TRBJ2-1 | TRBV11-2
CASSSDRHYGYTF | TRBJ1-2 | TRBV5-5
CASSLGQGRYNEQFF | TRBJ2-1 | TRBV9
CASRSGISPDRDSSYNEQFF | TRBJ2-1 | TRBV5-1
CSVEHRTVSGANVLTF | TRBJ2-6 | TRBV29-1
CASSSPGGVLSNQPQHF | TRBJ1-5 | TRBV28
CASSQDGSGLTRTGELFF | TRBJ2-2 | TRBV14
CAWSVLRGGTYGYTF | TRBJ1-2 | TRBV30
CASSTSTDTQYF | TRBJ2-3 | TRBV10-1
CAWSYLSSYNEQFF | TRBJ2-1 | TRBV30
CASSLPGGADTEAFF | TRBJ1-1 | TRBV7-2
CASSASLADTQYF | TRBJ2-3 | TRBV19
CSVGTSGIAGLDTQYF | TRBJ2-3 | TRBV29-1
CASSTAGLAGAVEQFF | TRBJ2-1 | TRBV19
CASSRDRTMGYTF | TRBJ1-2 | TRBV10-1
CAWRPRAGYYGYTF | TRBJ1-2 | TRBV30
CASSQEASYEQYF | TRBJ2-7 | TRBV4-3
CASSLAGGLAGPVTDTQYF | TRBJ2-3 | TRBV7-9
CARGTGGAGANVLTF | TRBJ2-6 | TRBV2
CASSQLWGGQGDYEQYF | TRBJ2-7 | TRBV4-3
CASSEGQLVSGNTIYF | TRBJ1-3 | TRBV6-1
CASSEQGRSNQPQHF | TRBJ1-5 | TRBV6-6
CASSPTGLAGAETQYF | TRBJ2-5 | TRBV28
CATRPRDSLYGYTF | TRBJ1-2 | TRBV19
CASSAGTVYGYTF | TRBJ1-2 | TRBV9
CASSARVTSSSTDTQYF | TRBJ2-3 | TRBV7-9
CSVERNTAETQYF | TRBJ2-5 | TRBV29-1
CASTQGTEAFF | TRBJ1-1 | TRBV6-5
CASSAETSYEQYF | TRBJ2-7 | TRBV5-4
CASSLSEADTQYF | TRBJ2-3 | TRBV28
CASSSKLSAGGSIDTQYF | TRBJ2-3 | TRBV5-4
CASRKGNEQYF | TRBJ2-7 | TRBV19
CASSSGLAGGTDTQYF | TRBJ2-3 | TRBV16
CASSGQGLRNEKLFF | TRBJ1-4 | TRBV7-6
CASSFNSGVLGTF | TRBJ1-2 | TRBV5-1
CASSIQGQSSYEQYF | TRBJ2-7 | TRBV2
CASSLVAGGAYNEQFF | TRBJ2-1 | TRBV5-6
CASSPQIPGQGVETQYF | TRBJ2-5 | TRBV18